The rows below give T cell receptor beta chains drawn from one sample of a study of blood T cell repertoires in COVID-19. The data were produced by immunoSEQ multiplex PCR, yet TCRdb's version contains in-frame clones alone and is incomplete. The sample includes roughly 140,000 clones, around 82% of them seen just once. Sequencing used peripheral blood. All receptors derive from a human donor in a cohort sampled during active COVID-19. The CDR3 runs from the conserved cysteine through the conserved F or W. Each record gives: CDR3 protein, CDR3 DNA, D gene, J gene, V gene, clone size. D genes are given only for firm matches. Size values are once, few and many counts, or a class for expanded clones, and some rows have none.

cdr3_aa: CASSAKGTSGGTDYEQYF; cdr3_nt: TGTGCCAGCAGCGCAAAAGGGACTAGCGGGGGGACTGACTACGAGCAGTACTTC; d_call: TRBD2; j_call: TRBJ2-7; v_call: TRBV7-9; clone_size: NA
cdr3_aa: CAVGTTHTDTQYF; cdr3_nt: TGTGCCGTCGGGACAACACACACAGATACGCAGTATTTT; d_call: NA; j_call: TRBJ2-3; v_call: TRBV2; clone_size: NA
cdr3_aa: CASSPETRGTEAFF; cdr3_nt: TGTGCCAGCAGCCCTGAGACAAGGGGGACTGAAGCTTTCTTT; d_call: NA; j_call: TRBJ1-1; v_call: TRBV7-9; clone_size: NA
cdr3_aa: CASSWDYTDTQYF; cdr3_nt: TGCGCCAGCAGCTGGGACTACACAGATACGCAGTATTTT; d_call: TRBD2; j_call: TRBJ2-3; v_call: TRBV5-1; clone_size: NA
cdr3_aa: CASSMAATNEKLFF; cdr3_nt: TGTGCCAGTAGTATGGCTGCAACTAATGAAAAACTGTTTTTT; d_call: NA; j_call: TRBJ1-4; v_call: TRBV19; clone_size: NA
cdr3_aa: CASSSRDKRNEQFF; cdr3_nt: TGTGCCAGCAGTAGCCGGGACAAACGCAATGAGCAGTTCTTC; d_call: NA; j_call: TRBJ2-1; v_call: TRBV6-6; clone_size: NA
cdr3_aa: CASSTGTGTPSSYEQYF; cdr3_nt: TGCGCCAGCAGCACCGGGACAGGGACCCCCAGCTCCTACGAGCAGTACTTC; d_call: TRBD1; j_call: TRBJ2-7; v_call: TRBV5-1; clone_size: NA
cdr3_aa: CASRDYFSSSYNEQFF; cdr3_nt: TGTGCCAGCAGGGACTATTTCTCAAGCTCCTACAATGAGCAGTTCTTC; d_call: NA; j_call: TRBJ2-1; v_call: TRBV2; clone_size: NA
cdr3_aa: CAISDRDSQSSYNSPLHF; cdr3_nt: TGTGCCATCAGTGATCGGGACTCTCAAAGCTCCTATAATTCACCCCTCCACTTT; d_call: NA; j_call: TRBJ1-6; v_call: TRBV10-3; clone_size: NA
cdr3_aa: CASYTIAGNQPQHF; cdr3_nt: TGTGCCAGCTATACGATTGCGGGCAATCAGCCCCAGCATTTT; d_call: NA; j_call: TRBJ1-5; v_call: TRBV28; clone_size: NA
cdr3_aa: CASRLNSPLHF; cdr3_nt: TGCGCCAGCAGATTAAATTCACCCCTCCACTTT; d_call: NA; j_call: TRBJ1-6; v_call: TRBV10-2; clone_size: NA
cdr3_aa: CASSPGAGGSLHEQFF; cdr3_nt: TGTGCCAGCAGCCCAGGCGCCGGCGGGAGCTTGCATGAGCAGTTCTTC; d_call: TRBD2; j_call: TRBJ2-1; v_call: TRBV11-3; clone_size: NA
cdr3_aa: CASSFDLTGPQYF; cdr3_nt: TGTGCCAGCAGCTTCGATTTGACAGGGCCCCAGTACTTC; d_call: TRBD1; j_call: TRBJ2-5; v_call: TRBV11-3; clone_size: once
cdr3_aa: CASSYDSARSPLHF; cdr3_nt: TGTGCCAGCAGTTACGACAGTGCCCGTTCACCCCTCCACTTT; d_call: NA; j_call: TRBJ1-6; v_call: TRBV27; clone_size: once
cdr3_aa: CATSTRNNYGYTF; cdr3_nt: TGTGCCACCAGCACGCGGAACAACTATGGCTACACCTTC; d_call: NA; j_call: TRBJ1-2; v_call: TRBV24-1; clone_size: NA
cdr3_aa: CASSLGQGRSPLHF; cdr3_nt: TGTGCCAGCAGCTTAGGACAGGGAAGATCACCCCTCCACTTT; d_call: TRBD1; j_call: TRBJ1-6; v_call: TRBV7-9; clone_size: NA